One sample yielded the 28 T cell receptor beta chains listed below, sequenced in a study of identical twins. Via MiXCR, TCRdb re-called the 5' RACE reads, giving one row per CDR3 protein. The sample includes about 530,000 distinct CDR3 sequences, about 15% seen only once; the top ten take about 0.47%. The data were also submitted as part of a second study, on yellow fever vaccine responses in identical twins.

The material sequenced was CD4+ T cells sorted from blood. The receptors here all came from a woman under 30 in good health.

The chain employs TRBV5-6 and TRBJ2-2; 7 positions agree with TRBD1. J lost 4 bases, V lost 1 base, and 7 bases had no gene match. The CDR3 is 16 residues long. Germline V lookup: CDR1 SGHDT, CDR2 YYEEEE. For the CDR3, the DNA is TGTGCCAGCAGCTTGAAGGACAGGACTGTCACCGGGGAGCTGTTTTTT. This gives the protein CASSLKDRTVTGELFF.

The J gene is TRBJ1-2, the V gene TRBV12-3 or TRBV12-4; 7 positions match TRBD1. With V trimmed by 3 bases and J by 7 bases, 5 bases remained unmatched. The CDR3 runs 13 residues. The CDR3 nucleotides are TGTGCCAGCAGTTTGGCTAACAGGGGTGGCTACACCTTC. This encodes CASSLANRGGYTF.

The chain has TRBV5-8 and TRBJ2-2; D ambiguous. Germline lookup yields CDR1 SGHTS and CDR2 YDEGEE. With 4 bases removed from V and 1 base from J, the gap between germline ends came to 11 bases. CDR3 length equals 15 residues. In nucleotides, the CDR3 is TGTGCCAGCAGCCAGCTTTTGGGGAACACCGGGGAGCTGTTTTTT. Its protein product is CASSQLLGNTGELFF. Full variable domain (missing parts from reference TRBV5-8 and TRBJ2-2): EAGVTQSPTHLIKTRGQQATLRCSPISGHTSVYWYQQALGLGLQFLLWYDEGEERNRGNFPPRFSGRQFPNYSSELNVNALELEDSALYLCASSQLLGNTGELFFGEGSRLTVL.

This clonotype turned up a few times. This rearrangement joins TRBV5-1 to TRBJ1-2; 7 bases are shared with TRBD1. Germline values: CDR1 SGHRS, CDR2 YFSETQ. With 6 bases clipped from V and 2 bases from J, the junction kept 1 base outside the gene matches. The CDR3 runs to 12 residues. Here the CDR3 DNA reads TGCGCCAGCACGGACAGGAACTATGGCTACACCTTC. Translation gives CASTDRNYGYTF.

This clonotype has ten or more counts. This chain connects TRBV12-3 or TRBV12-4 to TRBJ1-6; no definite D call. V lost 9 bases to trimming and J lost 9 bases, with 9 bases between them. CDR3 length: 11 residues. The CDR3 region is CASSGGSPLHF. In DNA, the CDR3 is TGTGCCAGTTCGGGCGGTTCACCCCTCCACTTT.

This clonotype was detected a few times. The chain has TRBV20-1 and TRBJ1-1; D gene uncertain. Trimming removed 1 base at V and 1 base at J, with 7 bases between. CDR1 and CDR2 (germline): DFQATT, SNEGSKA (reference sequence). The CDR3 is made up of 13 amino acids. The DNA of the CDR3 is TGCAGTGCTAGAGTGAACGCGAACACTGAAGCTTTCTTT. It codes for CSARVNANTEAFF.

In its sample, this clonotype was seen a few times. The genes are TRBV19 and TRBJ2-7; D not certain. Germline V lookup: CDR1 LNHDA, CDR2 SQIVND (reference sequence). The CDR3 sequence is 13 residues long. Trimming pared 4 bases from V and 0 bases from J, leaving 7 bases between. The CDR3 loop reads CASSSTDSYEQYF. The CDR3 bases are TGTGCCAGTAGTAGTACGGACTCCTACGAGCAGTACTTC.

The gene calls are TRBV12-3 or TRBV12-4 and TRBJ1-3; the match to TRBD1 covers 9 bases. The CDR3 is made up of 15 amino acids. Trimming at V came to 6 bases and at J to 0 bases, leaving 3 bases not matched to a gene. This chain's CDR3 is CASRNRGHSGNTIYF. CDR3 DNA sequence: TGTGCCAGCAGAAACAGGGGGCACTCTGGAAACACCATATATTTT.

In its sample, this clonotype was seen many times. The J gene is TRBJ2-1, the V gene TRBV12-3 or TRBV12-4, with D unclear. V was cut by 2 bases and J by 4 bases, with 15 bases left in between. The CDR3 contains 16 residues. CDR3 residues: CASSLWDMGIYNEQFF. CDR3 in DNA: TGTGCCAGCAGTTTATGGGATATGGGCATATACAATGAGCAGTTCTTC.

There are a few counts of this clonotype. The chain employs TRBV12-3 or TRBV12-4 and TRBJ1-2, with TRBD1 identical over 8 bases. The CDR3 is 15 residues long. J lost 6 bases, V lost 2 bases, and 8 bases had no gene match. CDR3 protein: CASSLRNRGGNGYTF. For the CDR3, the DNA is TGTGCCAGCAGTTTAAGGAACAGGGGGGGGAATGGCTACACCTTC.

The chain uses TRBV5-1 and TRBJ1-1; D not resolved. The germline gives CDR1 SGHRS, CDR2 YFSETQ. Trimming removed 4 bases from V and 0 bases from J, with 10 bases in between. The CDR3 covers 14 residues. The CDR3 DNA reads as TGCGCCAGCAGCGCCGCGGACGTGAACACTGAAGCTTTCTTT. Translation gives CASSAADVNTEAFF.

This clonotype has only a few counts. CDR3 sequence reads: CASSLREGVAEAFF. The CDR3 nucleotides are TGTGCCAGCTCACTCCGGGAGGGGGTGGCTGAAGCTTTCTTT. The chain has TRBV18 and TRBJ1-1; TRBD1 is a possible D gene (6 bases). The CDR3 is 14 amino acids. CDR1 KGHSH and CDR2 LQKENI come from the germline V gene. V lost 4 bases to trimming and J lost 6 bases, with 15 bases between them.

Only a few counts were recorded for this clonotype. The chain has TRBV12-3 or TRBV12-4 and TRBJ1-6; maybe TRBD1 (5 bases). The V and J ends lost 1 base and 9 bases respectively, with 10 bases between them. The CDR3 is made up of 14 amino acids. The CDR3 reads CASSLGTRVSPLHF. CDR3 coding DNA: TGTGCCAGCAGTTTAGGGACAAGGGTTTCACCCCTCCACTTT.

This clonotype showed up just a few times. V is TRBV2 and J is TRBJ2-1; D is uncertain. This CDR3 is built from 14 residues. Germline CDR1 is SNHLY and CDR2 is FYNNEI. The V gene lost 9 bases and the J gene lost 0 bases, with 12 bases spanning the gap. The CDR3 loop reads CASRGLLSYNEQFF. CDR3 in DNA: TGTGCCAGTCGTGGCCTCCTCTCCTACAATGAGCAGTTCTTC.

This clonotype has ten or more counts. The genes are TRBV12-3 or TRBV12-4 and TRBJ1-3; perhaps TRBD1 as D (6 bases). The CDR3 has 16 amino acids. V was cut by 8 bases and J by 0 bases, with 17 bases left in between. The CDR3 loop reads CASAVGGLSSGNTIYF. The CDR3 DNA follows: TGTGCCAGCGCGGTTGGGGGCCTGAGCTCTGGAAACACCATATATTTT.

This sequence joins TRBV4-2 and TRBJ2-1; D may be TRBD2 (5 bases). The length of the CDR3 is 16 residues. In germline, CDR1 is LGHNA, CDR2 YNFKEQ. V lost 0 bases, J lost 0 bases, and 9 bases lay in between. The CDR3 sequence is CASSQETGISYNEQFF. The DNA of the CDR3 is TGTGCCAGCAGCCAAGAGACGGGAATCTCCTACAATGAGCAGTTCTTC.

Ten or more counts support this clonotype. The DNA for the CDR3 is TGTGCCAGCAGCTTAGTTGGCAGAAGCTCCTACAATGAGCAGTTCTTC. Encoded protein: CASSLVGRSSYNEQFF. The chain joins TRBV7-2 to TRBJ2-1; no clear D gene. The CDR3 runs to 16 residues. Trimming removed 1 base at V and 0 bases at J, with 10 bases between. From germline, CDR1 is SGHTA and CDR2 FQGNSA. Full variable domain (rest looked up from reference TRBV7-2 and TRBJ2-1): GAGVSQSPSNKVTEKGKDVELRCDPISGHTALYWYRQSLGQGLEFLIYFQGNSAPDKSGLPSDRFSAERTGGSVSTLTIQRTQQEDSAVYLCASSLVGRSSYNEQFFGPGTRLTVL.

Ten or more counts support this clonotype. This sequence joins TRBV5-6 and TRBJ2-5; 8 nucleotides match TRBD2. V lost 1 base and J lost 4; bases outside the gene matches: 6. The length of the CDR3 is 15 residues. CDR1 is SGHDT, CDR2 YYEEEE, per germline. The CDR3 region has the DNA TGTGCCAGCAGCTTGATTGGGGCGGGAGGAGAGACCCAGTACTTC. Translating gives CASSLIGAGGETQYF.

The gene calls are TRBV5-1 and TRBJ2-6; D is possibly TRBD2 (5 bases). The CDR3 has 16 residues. The V gene's germline CDR1 is SGHRS and CDR2 YFSETQ. The germline V and J ends were trimmed by 4 bases and 0 bases, with 11 bases remaining between them. CDR3 sequence (DNA): TGCGCCAGCAGCATTACCGGGGTCTCTGGGGCCAACGTCCTGACTTTC. Protein sequence: CASSITGVSGANVLTF.

This clonotype has a handful of counts. V usage is TRBV12-3 or TRBV12-4 and J usage is TRBJ1-2; maybe TRBD1 (5 bases). V lost 7 bases to trimming and J lost 0 bases, with 12 bases between them. CDR3 length: 14 amino acids. CDR3 sequence (DNA): TGTGCCAGCAACAGGCGGGGGGCTAACTATGGCTACACCTTC. This codes for CASNRRGANYGYTF.

This chain joins TRBV20-1 and TRBJ2-7; D unclear. V lost 3 bases and J lost 3, with 9 bases in between. The CDR3 has 12 amino acids. Germline V CDR1 and CDR2: DFQATT, SNEGSKA (reference sequence). The CDR3 region has the DNA TGCAGTGCTAGGAGGCTAGGCTACGAGCAGTACTTC. Translated, it gives CSARRLGYEQYF.

V usage is TRBV12-3 or TRBV12-4 and J usage is TRBJ2-2, with TRBD2 identical over 8 bases. The CDR3 spans 14 residues. V gave up 6 bases and J gave up 7 bases; unmatched junction bases: 7. The CDR3 region is CASRGREDVGELFF. The CDR3 bases are TGTGCCAGCAGAGGGCGGGAGGATGTCGGGGAGCTGTTTTTT.

This clonotype was seen only a few times. V is TRBV6-5 and J is TRBJ2-1, with D possibly called TRBD1 or TRBD2 (6 bases each). The length of the CDR3 is 14 residues. The V and J ends lost 1 base and 9 bases respectively, with 13 bases between them. CDR1 is MNHEY, CDR2 SVGAGI, per germline. Written as DNA, the CDR3 is TGTGCCAGCAGTTACTGGGGGGCGCAGGGTGAGCAGTTCTTC. It codes for CASSYWGAQGEQFF.

The chain joins TRBV29-1 to TRBJ2-3, with 11 bases identical to TRBD2. The CDR3 length is 15 residues. The V and J ends lost 3 bases and 1 base, in that order; junction bases with no gene match: 3. Germline V gives CDR1 SQVTM, CDR2 ANQGSEA. DNA of the CDR3: TGCAGCGTTGAGTTACTAGCGGGGGGCACAGATACGCAGTATTTT. It is translated as CSVELLAGGTDTQYF.

This clonotype was seen a few times. The CDR3 protein is CASSPRAIPSYEQYV. The CDR3, as DNA: TGTGCCAGCAGCCCCAGGGCTATCCCCTCCTACGAGCAGTACGTC. The rearrangement joins TRBV5-5 to TRBJ2-7; a weak D match, TRBD1 (5 bases). The germline CDR1 and CDR2 sequences are SGHKS and YYEKEE (reference sequence). The V and J ends lost 4 bases and 0 bases respectively, with 14 bases between them. This CDR3 comprises 15 residues.

Only a few counts were recorded for this clonotype. This rearrangement joins TRBV4-1 to TRBJ2-3, with 12 bases aligning to TRBD2. CDR3 length: 16 amino acids. The V segment lost 6 bases and the J segment 5 bases; nucleotides outside the gene matches: 9. CDR1 and CDR2 from the germline V gene are MGHRA and YSYEKL. The CDR3 sequence: CASRSWTSGTIDTQYF. The CDR3 bases are TGCGCCAGCAGGAGTTGGACTAGCGGGACAATAGATACGCAGTATTTT.

The chain has TRBV28 and TRBJ2-2, with unresolved D. Per germline, CDR1 MDHEN and CDR2 SYDVKM. The V end was cut by 6 bases, the J end by 6 bases, with 11 bases between. There are 13 residues in the CDR3. The CDR3 coding sequence is TGTGCCAGCAGGCCACGGGTGGCCGGGGAGCTGTTTTTT. Translating gives CASRPRVAGELFF.

This clonotype was observed at least ten times. The J gene is TRBJ1-6, the V gene TRBV7-6; 10 nucleotides line up with TRBD1. The germline V gene encodes CDR1 SGHVS and CDR2 FNYEAQ. This CDR3 spans 15 amino acids. V was clipped by 3 bases and J by 10 bases; unmatched bases: 6. The CDR3 loop is CASSFGTGVESPLHF. CDR3 in DNA: TGTGCCAGCAGCTTTGGGACAGGGGTTGAATCACCCCTCCACTTT. Full variable domain (missing parts from reference TRBV7-6 and TRBJ1-6): GAGVSQSPRYKVTKRGQDVALRCDPISGHVSLYWYRQALGQGPEFLTYFNYEAQQDKSGLPNDRFSAERPEGSISTLTIQRTEQRDSAMYRCASSFGTGVESPLHFGNGTRLTVT.